This T cell receptor (beta chain) is drawn from a study of T cells in Graves' hyperthyroidism and ophthalmopathy. Study context: Peripheral blood was obtained at initial diagnosis, preceding any treatment.

Every diagnosis used clinical symptoms, serum thyroxine and TRAb, thyroid ultrasound and orbital computed tomography. Isolation of PBMCs was performed on around 10 ml fresh peripheral blood. The TCR beta CDR3 regions underwent amplification using RNA transcripts as the source. Using the HTBI primer set, a first-round RT-PCR was run on the TCR CDR3. Via MiXCR, TCRdb re-called the multiplex PCR reads, giving one row per CDR3 protein. Of 750,000 to 950,000 distinct CDR3 sequences detected, 38% appear once; the ten largest clones hold about 9%. Germline CDR1 is DFQATT and CDR2 is SNEGSKA (reference sequence). The CDR3 loop spans 13 amino acids. Deletions cut 5 bases from V and 4 bases from J, with 14 bases between. General observations from the study: Most clonotypes expanded in the thyroid (above 0.001) were also present in blood.

Comments on this clonotype: Its antigen remains unknown.

The TCR comes from a man aged 18 to 30 with Graves' hyperthyroidism. Input material: blood. This chain uses TRBV20-1 with TRBJ1-1; no clear D gene. The CDR3 DNA is TGCAGTGCTTCCCCGCCGACGGCCACTGAAGCTTTCTTT. Amino acid sequence: CSASPPTATEAFF.